This TCR beta chain is drawn from a study of molecular identifiers for immune sequencing clone quantification. The CDR3 length is 15 residues. The junction had 8 bases not matched to a gene; V was cut back by 3 bases and J by 4 bases. TCRdb re-derived calls from the PCR reads in MiXCR, one entry per CDR3 protein. The sample lists hundreds of thousands of distinct CDR3 sequences, about 25% occurring once. The TCR comes from a human donor in good health. Some libraries in this study had Jurkat cell RNA spiked in. The rearrangement links TRBV12-3 or TRBV12-4 to TRBJ1-1, with 7 bases identical to TRBD1. The material sequenced was naive CD8+ T cells from blood, with Jurkat cell RNA spiked in. Subset meaning: FACS-sorted CD8+CD4-CCR7+CD45RA+ naive T cells. CDR3 DNA: TGTGCCAGCAGTTTGGGCGCAGGGGGGGGCACTGAAGCTTTCTTT. This sequence encodes CASSLGAGGGTEAFF.